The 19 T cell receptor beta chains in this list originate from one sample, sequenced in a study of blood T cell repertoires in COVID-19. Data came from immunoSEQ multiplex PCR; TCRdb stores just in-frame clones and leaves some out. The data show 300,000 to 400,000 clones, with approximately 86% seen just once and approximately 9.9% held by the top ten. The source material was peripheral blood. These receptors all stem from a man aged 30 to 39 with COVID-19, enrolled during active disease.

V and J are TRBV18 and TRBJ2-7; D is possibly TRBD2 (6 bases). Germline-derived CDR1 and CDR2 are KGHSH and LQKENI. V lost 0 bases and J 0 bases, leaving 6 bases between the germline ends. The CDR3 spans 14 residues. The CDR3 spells CASSPPGLSYEQYF. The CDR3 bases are TGTGCCAGCTCACCACCGGGACTCTCCTACGAGCAGTACTTC.

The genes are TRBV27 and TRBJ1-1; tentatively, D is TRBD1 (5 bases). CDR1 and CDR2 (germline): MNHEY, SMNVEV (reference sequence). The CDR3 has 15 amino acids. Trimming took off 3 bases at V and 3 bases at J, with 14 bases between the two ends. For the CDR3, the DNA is TGTGCCAGCAGTTTGTTCCCGACAGCAGACACTGAAGCTTTCTTT. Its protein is CASSLFPTADTEAFF.

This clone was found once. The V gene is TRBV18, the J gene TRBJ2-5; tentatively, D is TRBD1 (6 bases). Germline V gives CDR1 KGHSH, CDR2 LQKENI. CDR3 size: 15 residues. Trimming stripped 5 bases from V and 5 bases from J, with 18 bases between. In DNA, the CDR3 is TGTGCCAGCTCATCCCGGGACACCCCGGGGGAGACCCAGTACTTC. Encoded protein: CASSSRDTPGETQYF.

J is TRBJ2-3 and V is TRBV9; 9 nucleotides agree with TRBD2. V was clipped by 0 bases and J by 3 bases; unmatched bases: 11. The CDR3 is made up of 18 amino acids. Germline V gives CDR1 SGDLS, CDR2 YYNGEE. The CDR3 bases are TGTGCCAGCAGCGTAGCGGCGGGCGGGGGGGCCCTTACAGATACGCAGTATTTT. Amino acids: CASSVAAGGGALTDTQYF.

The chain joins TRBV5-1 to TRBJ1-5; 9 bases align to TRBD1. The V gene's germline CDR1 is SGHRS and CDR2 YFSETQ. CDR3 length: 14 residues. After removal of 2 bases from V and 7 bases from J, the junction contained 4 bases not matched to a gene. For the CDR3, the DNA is TGCGCCAGCAGCTTCGGGACAGGGAACCAGCCCCAGCATTTT. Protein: CASSFGTGNQPQHF.

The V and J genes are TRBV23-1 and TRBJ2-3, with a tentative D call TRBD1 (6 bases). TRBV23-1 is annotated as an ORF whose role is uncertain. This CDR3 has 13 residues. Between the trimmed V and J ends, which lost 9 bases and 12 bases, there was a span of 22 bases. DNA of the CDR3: TGCGCCAGACACCAGATTCAGGGGACCCGACAGTATTTT. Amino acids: CARHQIQGTRQYF.

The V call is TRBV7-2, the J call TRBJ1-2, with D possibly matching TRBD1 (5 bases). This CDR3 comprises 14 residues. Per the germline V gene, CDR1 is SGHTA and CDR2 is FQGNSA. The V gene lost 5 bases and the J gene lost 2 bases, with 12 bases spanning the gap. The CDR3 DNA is TGTGCCAGCAGCCCCGACAGTACCAACTATGGCTACACCTTC. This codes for CASSPDSTNYGYTF.

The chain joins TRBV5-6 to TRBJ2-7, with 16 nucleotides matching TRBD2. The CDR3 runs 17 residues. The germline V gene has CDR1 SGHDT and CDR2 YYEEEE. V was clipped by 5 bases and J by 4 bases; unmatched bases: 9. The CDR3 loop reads CASSSGLAGGDSYEQYF. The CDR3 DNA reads TGTGCCAGCAGTTCGGGACTAGCGGGAGGGGACTCTTACGAGCAGTACTTC.

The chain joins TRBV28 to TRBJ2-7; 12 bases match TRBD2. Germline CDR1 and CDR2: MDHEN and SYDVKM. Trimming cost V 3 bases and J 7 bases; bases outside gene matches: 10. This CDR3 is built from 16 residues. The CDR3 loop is CASSFPSTSGRYEQYF. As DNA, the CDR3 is TGTGCCAGCAGTTTCCCCTCTACTAGCGGGAGGTATGAGCAGTACTTC.

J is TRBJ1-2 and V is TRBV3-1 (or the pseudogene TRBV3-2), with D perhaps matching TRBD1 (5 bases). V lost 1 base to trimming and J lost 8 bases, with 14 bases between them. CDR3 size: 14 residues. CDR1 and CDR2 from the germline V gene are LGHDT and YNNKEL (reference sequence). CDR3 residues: CASSQGRGSRGYTF. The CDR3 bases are TGTGCCAGCAGCCAAGGGCGGGGGAGTCGCGGCTACACCTTC.

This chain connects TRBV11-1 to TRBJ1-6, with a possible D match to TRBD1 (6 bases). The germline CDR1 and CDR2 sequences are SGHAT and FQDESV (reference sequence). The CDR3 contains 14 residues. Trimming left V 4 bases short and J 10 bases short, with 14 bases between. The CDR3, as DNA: TGTGCCAGCAGCTCGTTCGACAGGCAATCACCCCTCCACTTT. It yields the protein CASSSFDRQSPLHF. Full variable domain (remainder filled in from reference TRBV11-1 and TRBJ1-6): EAEVAQSPRYKITEKSQAVAFWCDPISGHATLYWYRQILGQGPELLVQFQDESVVDDSQLPKDRFSAERLKGVDSTLKIQPAELGDSAMYLCASSSFDRQSPLHFGNGTRLTVT.

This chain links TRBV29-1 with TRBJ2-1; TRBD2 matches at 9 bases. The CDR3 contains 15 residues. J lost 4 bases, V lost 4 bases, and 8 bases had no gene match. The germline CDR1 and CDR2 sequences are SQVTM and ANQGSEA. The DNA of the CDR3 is TGCAGCGTTGGGGGTTCTAGCGGGACGTACAATGAGCAGTTCTTC. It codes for CSVGGSSGTYNEQFF.

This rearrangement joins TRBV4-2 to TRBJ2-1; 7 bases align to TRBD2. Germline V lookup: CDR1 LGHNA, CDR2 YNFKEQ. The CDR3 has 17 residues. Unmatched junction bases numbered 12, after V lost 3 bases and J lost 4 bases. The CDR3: CASSQAPSGGVYNEQFF. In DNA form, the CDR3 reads TGTGCCAGCAGCCAGGCTCCTAGCGGCGGGGTATACAATGAGCAGTTCTTC.

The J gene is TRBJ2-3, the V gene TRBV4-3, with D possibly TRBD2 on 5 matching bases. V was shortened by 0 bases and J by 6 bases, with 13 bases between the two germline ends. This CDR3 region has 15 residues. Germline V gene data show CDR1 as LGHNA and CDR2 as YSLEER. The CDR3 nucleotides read TGCGCCAGCAGCCAAGATTGGGCATCGGGGGATACGCAGTATTTT. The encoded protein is CASSQDWASGDTQYF.

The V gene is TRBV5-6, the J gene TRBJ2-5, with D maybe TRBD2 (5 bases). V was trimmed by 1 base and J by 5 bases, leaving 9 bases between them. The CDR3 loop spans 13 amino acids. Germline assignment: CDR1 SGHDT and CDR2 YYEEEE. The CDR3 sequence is CASSLRGSETQYF. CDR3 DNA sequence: TGTGCCAGCAGCTTGAGAGGGTCCGAGACCCAGTACTTC.

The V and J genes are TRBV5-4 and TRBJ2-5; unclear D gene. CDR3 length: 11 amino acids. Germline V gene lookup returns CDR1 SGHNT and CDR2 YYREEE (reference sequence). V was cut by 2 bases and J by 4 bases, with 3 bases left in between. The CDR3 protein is CASSFGETQYF. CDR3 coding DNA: TGTGCCAGCAGCTTCGGAGAGACCCAGTACTTC.

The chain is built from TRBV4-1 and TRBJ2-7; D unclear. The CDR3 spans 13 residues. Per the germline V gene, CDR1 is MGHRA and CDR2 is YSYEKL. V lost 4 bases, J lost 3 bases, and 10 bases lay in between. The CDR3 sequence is CASSPRRGYEQYF. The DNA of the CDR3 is TGCGCCAGCAGCCCACGGAGAGGCTACGAGCAGTACTTC.

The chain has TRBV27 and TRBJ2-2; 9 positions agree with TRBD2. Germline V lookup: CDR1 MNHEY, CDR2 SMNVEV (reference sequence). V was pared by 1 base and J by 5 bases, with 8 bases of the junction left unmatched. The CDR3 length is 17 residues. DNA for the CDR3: TGTGCCAGCAGTTTATTGGAGCTAGCGGGATTGACCGGGGAGCTGTTTTTT. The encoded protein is CASSLLELAGLTGELFF.

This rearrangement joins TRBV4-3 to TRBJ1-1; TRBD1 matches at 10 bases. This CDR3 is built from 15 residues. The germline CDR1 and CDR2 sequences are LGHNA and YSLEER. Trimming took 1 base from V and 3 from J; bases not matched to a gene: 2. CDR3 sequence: CASSQAGQGDTEAFF. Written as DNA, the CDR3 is TGCGCCAGCAGCCAAGCCGGACAGGGGGACACTGAAGCTTTCTTT.